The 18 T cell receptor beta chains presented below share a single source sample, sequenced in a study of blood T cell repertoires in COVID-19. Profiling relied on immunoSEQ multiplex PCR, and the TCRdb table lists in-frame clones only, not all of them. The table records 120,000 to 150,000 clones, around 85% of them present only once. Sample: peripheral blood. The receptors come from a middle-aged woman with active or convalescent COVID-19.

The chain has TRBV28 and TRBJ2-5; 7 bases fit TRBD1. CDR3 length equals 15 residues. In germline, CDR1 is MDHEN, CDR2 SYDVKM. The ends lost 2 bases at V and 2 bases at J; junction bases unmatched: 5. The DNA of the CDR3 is TGTGCCAGCAGTTTACGGACAGGTATTCAAGAGACCCAGTACTTC. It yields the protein CASSLRTGIQETQYF.

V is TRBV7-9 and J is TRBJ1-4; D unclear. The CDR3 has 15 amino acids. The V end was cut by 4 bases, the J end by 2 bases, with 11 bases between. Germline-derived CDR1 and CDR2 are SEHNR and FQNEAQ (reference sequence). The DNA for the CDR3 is TGTGCCAGCAGCTCGGTAGCGATCACTAATGAAAAACTGTTTTTT. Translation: CASSSVAITNEKLFF.

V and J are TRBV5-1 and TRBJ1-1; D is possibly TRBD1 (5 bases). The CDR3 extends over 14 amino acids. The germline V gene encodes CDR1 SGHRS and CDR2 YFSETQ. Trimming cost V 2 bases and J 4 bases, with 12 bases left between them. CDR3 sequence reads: CASSLPTGGTEAFF. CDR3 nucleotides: TGCGCCAGCAGCTTACCCACGGGGGGCACTGAAGCTTTCTTT.

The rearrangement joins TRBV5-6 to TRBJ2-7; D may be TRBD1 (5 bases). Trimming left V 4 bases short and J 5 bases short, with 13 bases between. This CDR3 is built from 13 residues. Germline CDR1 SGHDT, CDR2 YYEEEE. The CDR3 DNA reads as TGTGCCAGCAGCCCCGGACATAAAGACGAGCAGTACTTC. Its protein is CASSPGHKDEQYF.

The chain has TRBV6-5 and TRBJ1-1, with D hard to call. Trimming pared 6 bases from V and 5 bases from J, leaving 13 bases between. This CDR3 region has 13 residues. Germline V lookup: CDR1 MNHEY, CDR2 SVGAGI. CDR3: CASSGSPGTEAFF. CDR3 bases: TGTGCCAGCAGCGGCTCCCCGGGGACTGAAGCTTTCTTT.

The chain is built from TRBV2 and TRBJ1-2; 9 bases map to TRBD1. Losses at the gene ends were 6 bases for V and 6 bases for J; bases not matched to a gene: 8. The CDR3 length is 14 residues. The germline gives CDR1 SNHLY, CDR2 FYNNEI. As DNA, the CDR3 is TGTGCCAGCAGACCCGGGACAGGGTCCCATGGCTACACCTTC. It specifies CASRPGTGSHGYTF.

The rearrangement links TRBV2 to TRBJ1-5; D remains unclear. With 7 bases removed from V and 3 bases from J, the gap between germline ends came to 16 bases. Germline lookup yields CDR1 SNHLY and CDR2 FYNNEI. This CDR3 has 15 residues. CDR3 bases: TGTGCCAGCAAAGATGGGGAGTACACCAATCAGCCCCAGCATTTT. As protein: CASKDGEYTNQPQHF.

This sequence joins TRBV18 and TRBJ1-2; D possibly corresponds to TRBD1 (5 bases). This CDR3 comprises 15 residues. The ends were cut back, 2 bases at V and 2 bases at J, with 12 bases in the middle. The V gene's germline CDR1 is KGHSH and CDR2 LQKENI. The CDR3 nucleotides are TGTGCCAGCTCACCAGGGGCGGGGCTCAACTATGGCTACACCTTC. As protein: CASSPGAGLNYGYTF. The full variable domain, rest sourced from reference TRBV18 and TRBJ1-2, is NAGVMQNPRHLVRRRGQEARLRCSPMKGHSHVYWYRQLPEEGLKFMVYLQKENIIDESGMPKERFSAEFPKEGPSILRIQQVVRGDSAAYFCASSPGAGLNYGYTFGSGTRLTVV.

DNA of the CDR3: TGTGCCAGCAGTGTTACTAATTCTGCGGGGCCCCAGCATTTT. It encodes CASSVTNSAGPQHF. The chain employs TRBV2 and TRBJ1-5; D not resolved. V was shortened by 4 bases and J by 9 bases, with 16 bases between the two germline ends. This CDR3 comprises 14 residues. CDR1 is SNHLY, CDR2 FYNNEI, per germline.

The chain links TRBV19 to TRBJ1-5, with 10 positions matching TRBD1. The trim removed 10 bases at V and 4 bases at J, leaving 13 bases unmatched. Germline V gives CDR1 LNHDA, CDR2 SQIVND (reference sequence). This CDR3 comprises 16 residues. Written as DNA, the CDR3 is TGTGCCACCGCTGGGGACAGGGGCAGAACGAATCAGCCCCAGCATTTT. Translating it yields CATAGDRGRTNQPQHF.

The DNA of the CDR3 is TGTGCCAGCAGCCCCGGACAGGCGGCTGGAAACACCATATATTTT. Its translation is CASSPGQAAGNTIYF. The gene calls are TRBV3-1 (or the pseudogene TRBV3-2) and TRBJ1-3, with 7 bases fitting TRBD1. Trimming cost V 4 bases and J 2 bases; bases outside gene matches: 5. Germline V lookup: CDR1 LGHDT, CDR2 YNNKEL (reference sequence). The CDR3 extends over 15 amino acids.

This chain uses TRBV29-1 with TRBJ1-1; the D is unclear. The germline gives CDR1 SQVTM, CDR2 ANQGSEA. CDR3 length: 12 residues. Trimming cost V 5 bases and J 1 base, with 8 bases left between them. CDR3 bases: TGCAGCGTTTCCCCCGGGAACACTGAAGCTTTCTTT. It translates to CSVSPGNTEAFF.

The CDR3 loop is CASSSGLGGYTF. Written as DNA, the CDR3 is TGTGCCAGCAGTTCAGGGTTAGGAGGCTACACCTTC. V usage is TRBV6-5 and J usage is TRBJ1-2; possible D gene TRBD1, 5 bases. Trimming left V 4 bases short and J 8 bases short, with 11 bases between. Germline V gives CDR1 MNHEY, CDR2 SVGAGI. The length of the CDR3 is 12 residues.

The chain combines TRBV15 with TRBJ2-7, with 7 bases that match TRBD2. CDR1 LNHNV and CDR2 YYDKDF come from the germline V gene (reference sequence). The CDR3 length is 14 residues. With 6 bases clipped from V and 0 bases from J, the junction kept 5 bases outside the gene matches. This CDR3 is CATRGGVISYEQYF. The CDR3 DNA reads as TGTGCCACCAGGGGGGGGGTGATCTCCTACGAGCAGTACTTC.

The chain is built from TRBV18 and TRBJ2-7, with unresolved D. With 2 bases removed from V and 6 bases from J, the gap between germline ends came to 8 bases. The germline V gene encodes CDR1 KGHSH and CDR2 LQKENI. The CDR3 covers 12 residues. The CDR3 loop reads CASSPNGGEQYF. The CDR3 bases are TGTGCCAGCTCACCAAACGGCGGCGAGCAGTACTTC.

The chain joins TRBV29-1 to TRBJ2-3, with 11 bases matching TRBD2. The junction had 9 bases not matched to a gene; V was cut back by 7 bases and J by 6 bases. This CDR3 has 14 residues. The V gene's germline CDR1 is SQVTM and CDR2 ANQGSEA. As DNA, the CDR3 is TGCAGCGCTCTGACTAGCGGGAATCAGGATACGCAGTATTTT. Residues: CSALTSGNQDTQYF.

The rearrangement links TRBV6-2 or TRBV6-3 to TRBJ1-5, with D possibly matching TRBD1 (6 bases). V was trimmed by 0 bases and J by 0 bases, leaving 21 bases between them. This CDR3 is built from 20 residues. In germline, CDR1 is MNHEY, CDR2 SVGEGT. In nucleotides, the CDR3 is TGTGCCAGCAGTTACTCGATTCCGGGCAGGGGCCGGGATAGCAATCAGCCCCAGCATTTT. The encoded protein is CASSYSIPGRGRDSNQPQHF.

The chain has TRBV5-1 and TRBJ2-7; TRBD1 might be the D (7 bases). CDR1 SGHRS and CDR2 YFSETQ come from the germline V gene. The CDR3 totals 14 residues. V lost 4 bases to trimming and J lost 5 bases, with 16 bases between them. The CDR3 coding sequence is TGCGCCAGCAGCCCTGTTCAGGGGGGACACGAGCAGTACTTC. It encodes CASSPVQGGHEQYF.